This TCR beta chain was sequenced during a study of blood T cell repertoires in COVID-19. Study as a whole: Some COVID-19 samples were acute and others convalescent; all came from the United States, Italy and Spain. In each case, the material was cDNA or gDNA derived from T cells, B-cell-depleted T cells, or PBMCs.

Seattle's enrolled individuals joined amid active infection and were then monitored longitudinally. CDR3 size: 14 residues. Study processing details: Scientists estimated how many nucleated cells there were by amplifying reference gene primers. The assay was immunoSEQ multiplex PCR, and TCRdb's table has in-frame clones only and misses some. D and trimming come from the DNA, and the V and J calls and clone size come from that table. This sample has some 200,000 clones, with roughly 76% found just once. This sequence joins TRBV21-1 and TRBJ1-1. TRBV21-1 is tagged as a pseudogene. The origin of this receptor is a woman aged 40 to 49 with COVID-19, enrolled during active disease. The sample comprised peripheral blood. The CDR3 region has the DNA TGTGCCAGCAGCAAAGCATGCGGGAACACTGAAGCTTTCTTT. Translated: CASSKACGNTEAFF.